One sample yielded the 23 T cell receptor beta chains listed below, sequenced in a study of CD8 T cells in ankylosing spondylitis. TCRdb re-called the 5' RACE reads with MiXCR, one entry per CDR3 protein. Among under 55,000 distinct CDR3 sequences listed, less than 8.5% were seen once. Sequencing was done on a sample of blood, either unsorted or a sorted T cell fraction (not recorded which). These receptors were collected from a female donor with ankylosing spondylitis or in good health (not recorded which).

The table lists this clonotype with many counts. This chain connects TRBV5-4 to TRBJ1-5; D ambiguous. Trimming shortened V by 0 bases and J by 7 bases, and 14 bases separated the two germline ends. Germline V gene sequence: CDR1 SGHNT, CDR2 YYREEE (reference sequence). This CDR3 has 15 amino acids. The chain's CDR3 is CASSLDGGGRQPQHF. The CDR3, as DNA: TGTGCCAGCAGCTTGGATGGAGGAGGGCGCCAGCCCCAGCATTTT.

This clonotype has a handful of counts. The chain couples TRBV7-2 to TRBJ1-5; 9 nucleotides align to TRBD1. From germline, CDR1 is SGHTA and CDR2 FQGNSA. The CDR3 runs to 16 residues. V was pared by 1 base and J by 4 bases, with 5 bases of the junction left unmatched. The CDR3 region is CASSLGPGQGNQPQHF. The CDR3 region has the DNA TGTGCCAGCAGCTTAGGGCCGGGACAGGGAAATCAGCCCCAGCATTTT.

This clonotype was counted many times. The rearrangement joins TRBV5-1 to TRBJ2-3, with D possibly TRBD1 on 5 matching bases. V dropped 4 bases and J dropped 2 bases, with 11 bases sitting between them. Germline CDR1 is SGHRS and CDR2 is YFSETQ. The CDR3 is made up of 14 amino acids. CDR3 sequence reads: CASSSWGTTDTQYF. The CDR3, as DNA: TGCGCCAGCAGCAGCTGGGGCACCACAGATACGCAGTATTTT.

This clonotype has at least ten counts. V usage is TRBV5-1 and J usage is TRBJ1-4; TRBD1 is a possible D gene (5 bases). Germline V gene data show CDR1 as SGHRS and CDR2 as YFSETQ. The germline V and J ends were trimmed by 7 bases and 6 bases, with 16 bases remaining between them. The CDR3 contains 14 residues. CDR3: CASRRGEIDEKLFF. CDR3 DNA sequence: TGCGCCAGCCGGAGAGGGGAGATTGATGAAAAACTGTTTTTT.

At least ten counts were recorded for this clonotype. The gene calls are TRBV10-3 and TRBJ2-2, with D perhaps TRBD1 or TRBD2 (5 bases each). Germline CDR1 is ENHRY and CDR2 is SYGVKD. The CDR3 has 15 amino acids. V gave up 6 bases and J gave up 5 bases, with 16 bases separating them. CDR3 coding DNA: TGTGCCATCAGGGGACGGGACCAATCGACCGGGGAGCTGTTTTTT. Translation gives CAIRGRDQSTGELFF.

This clonotype was seen a handful of times. The chain uses TRBV28 and TRBJ2-1; 11 bases agree with TRBD2. The junction had 9 bases not matched to a gene; V was cut back by 5 bases and J by 9 bases. The germline CDR1 and CDR2 sequences are MDHEN and SYDVKM. The CDR3 sequence is 15 residues long. CDR3 nucleotides: TGTGCCAGCAGTCCGTTGACTAGCGGGGTCCTTGAGCAGTTCTTC. Translating gives CASSPLTSGVLEQFF.

This clonotype was observed many times. The V call is TRBV10-3, the J call TRBJ2-5; D not resolved. Germline V gene data show CDR1 as ENHRY and CDR2 as SYGVKD. Trimming removed 10 bases at V and 2 bases at J, with 14 bases between. The CDR3 extends over 13 amino acids. This chain's CDR3 is CATCPAQQETQYF. The CDR3 coding sequence is TGTGCCACCTGCCCGGCACAGCAAGAGACCCAGTACTTC.

In its sample, this clonotype was seen many times. This chain links TRBV2 with TRBJ2-3, with 8 bases lining up with TRBD2. The V and J ends lost 0 bases and 4 bases, in that order; junction bases with no gene match: 0. The germline CDR1 and CDR2 sequences are SNHLY and FYNNEI. CDR3 length: 14 amino acids. This CDR3 reads CASSEARGADTQYF. The CDR3 DNA follows: TGTGCCAGCAGTGAAGCGCGGGGGGCAGATACGCAGTATTTT.

This clonotype was picked up many times. The rearrangement uses TRBV7-2 and TRBJ2-1; D remains unclear. The V end was cut by 4 bases, the J end by 0 bases, with 7 bases between. This CDR3 is 14 amino acids long. Looked up from germline, CDR1 is SGHTA and CDR2 is FQGNSA. The CDR3 protein is CASSSWDSYNEQFF. For the CDR3, the DNA is TGTGCCAGCAGCTCCTGGGACTCCTACAATGAGCAGTTCTTC.

For this clonotype: Since a much larger clone is just one base distant, this may be a read error. The chain couples TRBV4-2 to TRBJ2-3, with D possibly being TRBD1 (7 bases). Germline CDR1 and CDR2: LGHNA and YNFKEQ. CDR3 length equals 15 residues. V was cut by 4 bases and J by 2 bases, with 13 bases left in between. The CDR3 protein is CASSPGGHHTDTQYF. In DNA, the CDR3 is TGTGCCAGCAGCCCAGGGGGGCACCACACAGATACGCAGTATTTT.

The V call is TRBV5-1, the J call TRBJ1-1; TRBD1 might be the D (5 bases). The V end lost 4 bases, the J end lost 7 bases, and 8 bases lay between the germline ends. The CDR3 length is 11 residues. Germline V lookup: CDR1 SGHRS, CDR2 YFSETQ. The CDR3 is CASSQGFEAFF. CDR3 DNA sequence: TGCGCCAGCAGCCAGGGATTTGAAGCTTTCTTT. The entire variable domain, with the rest obtained from reference TRBV5-1 and TRBJ1-1, is as follows: KAGVTQTPRYLIKTRGQQVTLSCSPISGHRSVSWYQQTPGQGLQFLFEYFSETQRNKGNFPGRFSGRQFSNSRSEMNVSTLELGDSALYLCASSQGFEAFFGQGTRLTVV.

The sample holds many counts of this clonotype. The chain couples TRBV5-1 to TRBJ1-1, with D maybe TRBD1 (6 bases). Trimming cost V 4 bases and J 5 bases, with 12 bases left between them. CDR1 and CDR2 from the germline V gene are SGHRS and YFSETQ. The CDR3 is 13 amino acids. CDR3 sequence reads: CASSPGGRTEAFF. As DNA, the CDR3 is TGCGCCAGCAGCCCTGGGGGGCGAACTGAAGCTTTCTTT. Supplemented by reference TRBV5-1 and TRBJ1-1, the full variable domain reads KAGVTQTPRYLIKTRGQQVTLSCSPISGHRSVSWYQQTPGQGLQFLFEYFSETQRNKGNFPGRFSGRQFSNSRSEMNVSTLELGDSALYLCASSPGGRTEAFFGQGTRLTVV.

This clonotype was counted ten times or more. This chain joins TRBV20-1 and TRBJ2-3; TRBD2 agrees at 13 bases. Germline CDR1 is DFQATT and CDR2 is SNEGSKA (reference sequence). After removal of 6 bases from V and 4 bases from J, the junction contained 7 bases not matched to a gene. This CDR3 spans 15 amino acids. CDR3 bases: TGCAGTGCATCTCGACTAGCGGGGGGCTCAGATACGCAGTATTTT. It yields the protein CSASRLAGGSDTQYF.

This clonotype was detected only a few times. J is TRBJ1-5 and V is TRBV4-3, with D uncertain. The CDR3 loop spans 13 amino acids. Germline lookup yields CDR1 LGHNA and CDR2 YSLEER. The V end lost 0 bases, the J end lost 4 bases, and 4 bases lay between the germline ends. For the CDR3, the DNA is TGCGCCAGCAGCCAAGATGGGAATCAGCCCCAGCATTTT. The encoded protein is CASSQDGNQPQHF.

This clonotype appeared many times. This chain uses TRBV20-1 with TRBJ2-7; 7 nucleotides agree with TRBD1. CDR3 length equals 15 residues. In germline, CDR1 is DFQATT, CDR2 SNEGSKA (reference sequence). The junction had 10 bases not matched to a gene; V was cut back by 2 bases and J by 3 bases. The CDR3 is CSARPKARQGYEQYF. The DNA for the CDR3 is TGCAGTGCTAGACCAAAAGCCAGACAGGGCTACGAGCAGTACTTC.

This clonotype was detected many times. The chain is built from TRBV5-1 and TRBJ2-2; weak D call: TRBD2 (6 bases). The CDR3 is 16 amino acids. Germline V gives CDR1 SGHRS, CDR2 YFSETQ. V lost 0 bases to trimming and J lost 3 bases, with 12 bases between them. The CDR3 bases are TGCGCCAGCAGCTTGGCCGCGGGGCTCCACACCGGGGAGCTGTTTTTT. Amino acid sequence: CASSLAAGLHTGELFF.

This clonotype was detected ten times or more. The rearrangement uses TRBV5-1 and TRBJ1-2; possible D gene TRBD1, 5 bases. Germline loops: CDR1 SGHRS, CDR2 YFSETQ. Trimming took off 4 bases at V and 3 bases at J, with 19 bases between the two ends. The CDR3 runs 16 residues. The CDR3 DNA is TGCGCCAGCAGCCAGTCAACGACAGCCCAGGACTATGGCTACACCTTC. This codes for CASSQSTTAQDYGYTF.

Many counts were recorded for this clonotype. The chain links TRBV20-1 to TRBJ2-7, with D possibly TRBD1 on 5 matching bases. CDR1 and CDR2 from the germline V gene are DFQATT and SNEGSKA (reference sequence). Trimming pared 2 bases from V and 2 bases from J, leaving 10 bases between. The CDR3 is made up of 13 amino acids. Here the CDR3 DNA reads TGCAGTGCTAGACAGGGTATTACCTACGAGCAGTACTTC. Translation: CSARQGITYEQYF.

This clonotype was observed at least ten times. V and J are TRBV13 and TRBJ1-1, with no clear D. The V end lost 1 base, the J end lost 0 bases, and 6 bases lay between the germline ends. Germline CDR1 and CDR2: PRHDT and FYEKMQ (reference sequence). The CDR3 is made up of 14 amino acids. The CDR3 DNA reads as TGTGCCAGCAGCTTAGTACGCATGAACACTGAAGCTTTCTTT. It is translated as CASSLVRMNTEAFF.

This clonotype was recorded many times. The chain carries TRBV6-1 and TRBJ2-7, with a weak D call TRBD2 (5 bases). With 7 bases removed from V and 0 bases from J, the gap between germline ends came to 10 bases. Germline CDR1 reads MNHNS; CDR2 reads SASEGT. The CDR3 loop spans 13 amino acids. This CDR3 is CASIAGSSYEQYF. The CDR3 bases are TGTGCCAGCATCGCGGGCAGCTCCTACGAGCAGTACTTC.

This clonotype was found many times. This chain joins TRBV5-1 and TRBJ1-2, with 10 bases lining up with TRBD1. V lost 3 bases, J lost 0 bases, and 5 bases stayed unmatched. This CDR3 is 16 amino acids long. Germline CDR1 SGHRS, CDR2 YFSETQ. The CDR3 loop reads CASSSLGTGANYGYTF. For the CDR3, the DNA is TGCGCCAGCAGCTCCTTGGGGACAGGGGCTAACTATGGCTACACCTTC.

This clonotype was counted many times. V is TRBV5-6 and J is TRBJ2-6; 8 positions match TRBD1. Germline CDR1 and CDR2: SGHDT and YYEEEE. The ends lost 4 bases at V and 2 bases at J; junction bases unmatched: 11. The length of the CDR3 is 18 residues. The CDR3 region has the DNA TGTGCCAGCAGCGCCATTTCAGGGGGCCCCGCTGGGGCCAACGTCCTGACTTTC. It is translated as CASSAISGGPAGANVLTF.

The chain joins TRBV7-2 to TRBJ1-4; the match to TRBD1 covers 8 bases. Unmatched junction bases numbered 2, after V lost 3 bases and J lost 8 bases. Germline V gene data show CDR1 as SGHTA and CDR2 as FQGNSA. The CDR3 has 13 amino acids. The DNA of the CDR3 is TGTGCCAGCAGCTTCGGACAGGGAGAAAAACTGTTTTTT. This translates into CASSFGQGEKLFF.